What follows are 30 T cell receptor beta chains derived from one specimen sequenced in a study of long-term antiretroviral therapy in people with HIV. The assay used was immunoSEQ (version v3.0), run at survey level. The protocol was immunoSEQ multiplex PCR, while the TCRdb copy is restricted to in-frame clones and leaves out a portion. Here the sample spans roughly 12,000 clones, roughly four fifths being singletons. The sequencing here drew on unsorted PBMCs, taken 1.2 years after starting antiretroviral therapy. The source of these receptors is a man aged 35 to 55 with HIV.

The table lists this clone with a few counts. The chain combines TRBV7-2 with TRBJ1-5; the D is unclear. The V end lost 3 bases, the J end lost 0 bases, and 3 bases lay between the germline ends. Germline V gene data show CDR1 as SGHTA and CDR2 as FQGNSA. This CDR3 contains 13 residues. The CDR3 DNA reads as TGTGCCAGCAGCTTCGGTAGCAATCAGCCCCAGCATTTT. Amino acid sequence: CASSFGSNQPQHF.

This sequence joins TRBV2 and TRBJ2-2; D not certain. Trimming pared 7 bases from V and 1 base from J, leaving 7 bases between. Germline V gene data show CDR1 as SNHLY and CDR2 as FYNNEI. This CDR3 has 13 residues. The CDR3: CASMDRNTGELFF. In DNA form, the CDR3 reads TGTGCCAGCATGGATCGGAACACCGGGGAGCTGTTTTTT. Variable domain in full (rest from reference TRBV2 and TRBJ2-2): EPEVTQTPSHQVTQMGQEVILRCVPISNHLYFYWYRQILGQKVEFLVSFYNNEISEKSEIFDDQFSVERPDGSNFTLKIRSTKLEDSAMYFCASMDRNTGELFFGEGSRLTVL.

This chain links TRBV27 with TRBJ2-1, with a weak D call TRBD2 (6 bases). The CDR3 sequence is 15 residues long. Trimming pared 5 bases from V and 5 bases from J, leaving 16 bases between. Germline CDR1 MNHEY, CDR2 SMNVEV (reference sequence). The CDR3: CASSPTSPPDNEQFF. The CDR3 DNA follows: TGTGCCAGCAGTCCTACTAGCCCGCCTGACAATGAGCAGTTCTTC.

The table lists this clone with a few counts. The chain couples TRBV7-7 to TRBJ2-6; D ambiguous. Germline CDR1 SSHAT, CDR2 FNYEAQ (reference sequence). The germline V and J ends were trimmed by 3 bases and 5 bases, with 20 bases remaining between them. This CDR3 region has 18 residues. CDR3 coding DNA: TGTGCCAGCAGCTTGATTATAGTGCCACAAAGTCGGGCCAACGTCCTGACTTTC. It encodes CASSLIIVPQSRANVLTF.

This chain connects TRBV9 to TRBJ2-3, with 11 nucleotides matching TRBD2. The J segment lost 4 bases and the V segment lost 0 bases, leaving 4 bases of the junction unmatched. Germline CDR1 reads SGDLS; CDR2 reads YYNGEE. This CDR3 spans 16 amino acids. CDR3 loop: CASSVDSGGAPDTQYF. The CDR3 DNA reads TGTGCCAGCAGCGTAGATAGCGGGGGGGCACCAGATACGCAGTATTTT. The variable domain in full, with the rest retrieved from reference TRBV9 and TRBJ2-3, is DSGVTQTPKHLITATGQRVTLRCSPRSGDLSVYWYQQSLDQGLQFLIQYYNGEERAKGNILERFSAQQFPDLHSELNLSSLELGDSALYFCASSVDSGGAPDTQYFGPGTRLTVL.

The chain has TRBV11-2 and TRBJ1-2; D is uncertain. CDR3 length: 14 amino acids. Trimming cost V 5 bases and J 7 bases, with 17 bases left between them. Per the germline V gene, CDR1 is SGHAT and CDR2 is FQNNGV. CDR3 coding DNA: TGTGCCAGCAGCCCGCCCTCGCGGGGATCTGGCTACACCTTC. Its translation is CASSPPSRGSGYTF.

This clone is categorized as medium-sized. In DNA form, the CDR3 reads TGCAGCGTGCCAGTTGACACCGGGGAGCTGTTTTTT. This encodes CSVPVDTGELFF. The V and J genes are TRBV29-1 and TRBJ2-2; D gene uncertain. The CDR3 runs 12 residues. The germline V gene has CDR1 SQVTM and CDR2 ANQGSEA. The V end was cut by 6 bases, the J end by 3 bases, with 8 bases between.

The rearrangement joins TRBV11-3 to TRBJ2-2; 9 bases map to TRBD2. This CDR3 spans 16 amino acids. Germline V CDR1 and CDR2: SGHNT, YENEEA. Unmatched junction bases numbered 4, after V lost 4 bases and J lost 1 base. The CDR3 DNA follows: TGTGCCAGCAGCTCCCATAGCGGGGGGAACACCGGGGAGCTGTTTTTT. This translates into CASSSHSGGNTGELFF.

This clone has more than one count but fewer than ten. The rearrangement uses TRBV7-9 and TRBJ1-2; 8 nucleotides line up with TRBD1. The J segment lost 9 bases and the V segment lost 5 bases, leaving 5 bases of the junction unmatched. The CDR3 has 12 residues. Germline V CDR1 and CDR2: SEHNR, FQNEAQ (reference sequence). CDR3 sequence (DNA): TGTGCCAGCAGCCCAGGACAGGGAAGCTACACCTTC. This encodes CASSPGQGSYTF.

The chain is built from TRBV4-1 and TRBJ1-2; D possibly corresponds to TRBD1 (5 bases). The germline V gene has CDR1 MGHRA and CDR2 YSYEKL. The ends were cut back, 1 base at V and 4 bases at J, with 10 bases in the middle. The CDR3 has 14 residues. DNA of the CDR3: TGCGCCAGCAGCCAAGTCAAGGGGCCCTATGGCTACACCTTC. Translated, it gives CASSQVKGPYGYTF.

V and J are TRBV4-3 and TRBJ2-6, with TRBD1 matching 9 bases. The CDR3 extends over 20 amino acids. Germline loops: CDR1 LGHNA, CDR2 YSLEER. V shed 3 bases and J 2 bases; nucleotides not matched to a gene: 14. CDR3 in amino acids: CASSHHEDRGPLAGANVLTF. CDR3 DNA sequence: TGCGCCAGCAGCCACCACGAGGACAGGGGACCCTTAGCTGGGGCCAACGTCCTGACTTTC.

V is TRBV5-4 and J is TRBJ1-6; D unresolved. V lost 0 bases and J 11 bases, leaving 3 bases between the germline ends. The germline gives CDR1 SGHNT, CDR2 YYREEE (reference sequence). The CDR3 contains 11 residues. CDR3 DNA: TGTGCCAGCAGCTTGGAAACACCCCTCCACTTT. This sequence encodes CASSLETPLHF.

This sequence joins TRBV29-1 and TRBJ2-7; perhaps D is TRBD1 or TRBD2 (5 bases each). Looked up from germline, CDR1 is SQVTM and CDR2 is ANQGSEA. V was shortened by 7 bases and J by 4 bases, with 17 bases between the two germline ends. This CDR3 has 13 residues. This CDR3 reads CSACLTGAYEQYF. As DNA, the CDR3 is TGCAGCGCCTGCCTGACCGGGGCTTACGAGCAGTACTTC.

This sequence joins TRBV5-6 and TRBJ1-5; 9 bases fit TRBD1. Per germline, CDR1 SGHDT and CDR2 YYEEEE. J lost 4 bases, V lost 2 bases, and 1 base had no gene match. The CDR3 is 14 amino acids. CDR3: CASSFGTGNQPQHF. DNA for the CDR3: TGTGCCAGCAGCTTCGGGACAGGGAATCAGCCCCAGCATTTT.

The chain employs TRBV27 and TRBJ1-4, with D uncertain. From germline, CDR1 is MNHEY and CDR2 SMNVEV (reference sequence). Trimming left V 5 bases short and J 0 bases short, with 13 bases between. This CDR3 spans 16 amino acids. CDR3 sequence: CASSDLTLATNEKLFF. The CDR3, as DNA: TGTGCCAGCAGTGACTTGACACTTGCAACTAATGAAAAACTGTTTTTT.

This chain connects TRBV5-5 to TRBJ1-1, with D tentatively TRBD1 (5 bases). The CDR3 is 12 amino acids. With 2 bases removed from V and 11 bases from J, the gap between germline ends came to 13 bases. CDR1 is SGHKS, CDR2 YYEKEE, per germline (reference sequence). CDR3 nucleotide sequence: TGTGCCAGCAGCTTCCCCGGGGGTGATGCTTTCTTT. Protein product: CASSFPGGDAFF.

This chain's CDR3 is CASSYGTVYEKLFF. CDR3 nucleotide sequence: TGTGCCAGCAGCTACGGGACAGTCTATGAAAAACTGTTTTTT. This rearrangement joins TRBV5-6 to TRBJ1-4; 7 bases match TRBD1. After removal of 3 bases from V and 6 bases from J, the junction contained 5 bases not matched to a gene. This CDR3 is 14 amino acids long. The V gene's germline CDR1 is SGHDT and CDR2 YYEEEE.

J is TRBJ1-1 and V is TRBV7-8; D unresolved. V lost 2 bases to trimming and J lost 6 bases, with 16 bases between them. Germline V gives CDR1 SGHVS, CDR2 FQNEAQ. The CDR3 runs 15 residues. CDR3 loop: CASSLYPTTEAEAFF. CDR3 DNA sequence: TGTGCCAGCAGCTTATACCCGACCACGGAGGCTGAAGCTTTCTTT.

The V and J genes are TRBV18 and TRBJ2-7; no definite D call. The CDR3 extends over 12 amino acids. The germline V gene has CDR1 KGHSH and CDR2 LQKENI. V was pared by 2 bases and J by 4 bases, with 6 bases between. The CDR3 DNA sequence: TGTGCCAGCTCACCAGTTAGATACGAGCAGTACTTC. Its translation is CASSPVRYEQYF.

V and J are TRBV6-6 and TRBJ1-1, with D perhaps TRBD1 (5 bases). The CDR3 runs to 15 residues. V was cut by 2 bases and J by 3 bases, with 13 bases left in between. Germline loops: CDR1 MNHNY, CDR2 SVGAGI (reference sequence). CDR3 nucleotide sequence: TGTGCCAGCAGTTACGGGGGTGCCGCAGACACTGAAGCTTTCTTT. Its protein is CASSYGGAADTEAFF.

The chain carries TRBV9 and TRBJ2-3; TRBD2 matches 10 bases. The ends lost 4 bases at V and 1 base at J; junction bases unmatched: 9. The CDR3 spans 17 residues. Germline CDR1 SGDLS, CDR2 YYNGEE. The CDR3 DNA sequence: TGTGCCAGCAGCAAACGAGCGGGGGGGCCCGGCACAGATACGCAGTATTTT. Protein sequence: CASSKRAGGPGTDTQYF. The variable domain in full, with the rest retrieved from reference TRBV9 and TRBJ2-3, is DSGVTQTPKHLITATGQRVTLRCSPRSGDLSVYWYQQSLDQGLQFLIQYYNGEERAKGNILERFSAQQFPDLHSELNLSSLELGDSALYFCASSKRAGGPGTDTQYFGPGTRLTVL.

The chain has TRBV5-1 and TRBJ1-2, with TRBD1 as a possible D gene (6 bases). The CDR3 has 15 residues. The germline V gene has CDR1 SGHRS and CDR2 YFSETQ. V lost 2 bases and J lost 0, with 11 bases in between. In DNA form, the CDR3 reads TGCGCCAGCAGCTTCTACAGGGAAGCTAACTATGGCTACACCTTC. This codes for CASSFYREANYGYTF.

The chain links TRBV30 to TRBJ2-3; 14 bases are a match to TRBD2. The CDR3 consists of 15 residues. The V gene end was trimmed by 7 bases and the J gene end by 4 bases; junction bases not matched to a gene: 7. Germline V lookup: CDR1 GTSNPN, CDR2 SVGIG (reference sequence). CDR3 amino acids: CASQTSGGASDTQYF. As DNA, the CDR3 is TGTGCCTCCCAGACTAGCGGGGGGGCATCAGATACGCAGTATTTT.

This clone came up a few times. The rearrangement links TRBV5-1 to TRBJ2-7; 9 nucleotides align to TRBD1. V was pared by 3 bases and J by 5 bases, with 12 bases of the junction left unmatched. CDR1 is SGHRS, CDR2 YFSETQ, per germline. The CDR3 length is 16 residues. The DNA for the CDR3 is TGCGCCAGCAGCTCGCCCATGGACAGGGGAGCCCACGAGCAGTACTTC. Protein: CASSSPMDRGAHEQYF.

The V call is TRBV4-3, the J call TRBJ1-1; D is unresolved. Germline assignment: CDR1 LGHNA and CDR2 YSLEER. This CDR3 comprises 12 residues. Trimming cost V 0 bases and J 7 bases, with 6 bases left between them. The CDR3 DNA follows: TGCGCCAGCAGCCAAGATATGCATGAAGCTTTCTTT. It codes for CASSQDMHEAFF.

V gene TRBV18 combines with J gene TRBJ2-3; D is ambiguous. Germline V gene data show CDR1 as KGHSH and CDR2 as LQKENI. The CDR3 has 12 amino acids. V was cut by 6 bases and J by 0 bases, with 4 bases left in between. The CDR3: CASSASTDTQYF. CDR3 DNA: TGTGCCAGCTCGGCTAGCACAGATACGCAGTATTTT.

The J gene is TRBJ2-7, the V gene TRBV5-4; 12 positions match TRBD1. Per germline, CDR1 SGHNT and CDR2 YYREEE (reference sequence). The V gene end was trimmed by 4 bases and the J gene end by 7 bases; junction bases not matched to a gene: 9. The CDR3 length is 15 residues. CDR3: CASSPGQGARKEQYF. The CDR3 bases are TGTGCCAGCAGCCCGGGACAGGGGGCGCGCAAAGAGCAGTACTTC.

The rearrangement links TRBV14 to TRBJ2-6, with D uncertain. Looked up from germline, CDR1 is SGHDN and CDR2 is FVKESK. Trimming stripped 4 bases from V and 0 bases from J, with 4 bases between. This CDR3 spans 14 amino acids. The CDR3 region is CASSPNSGANVLTF. The CDR3 nucleotides are TGTGCCAGCAGCCCGAACTCTGGGGCCAACGTCCTGACTTTC.

The chain recombines TRBV7-9 with TRBJ1-1; 7 bases map to TRBD1. Trimming cost V 2 bases and J 6 bases; bases outside gene matches: 15. This CDR3 is built from 17 residues. Germline CDR1 SEHNR, CDR2 FQNEAQ (reference sequence). CDR3 in amino acids: CASSLRGRVPVGPEAFF. The CDR3 DNA reads TGTGCCAGCAGCTTAAGGGGGCGGGTGCCCGTAGGGCCTGAAGCTTTCTTT.

J is TRBJ2-7 and V is TRBV27, with TRBD1 identical over 7 bases. The CDR3 has 15 amino acids. V lost 0 bases to trimming and J lost 0 bases; unmatched junction nucleotides: 2. The germline V gene encodes CDR1 MNHEY and CDR2 SMNVEV (reference sequence). The CDR3 spells CASSLSGQLSYEQYF. CDR3 coding DNA: TGTGCCAGCAGTTTATCGGGACAGCTCTCCTACGAGCAGTACTTC.